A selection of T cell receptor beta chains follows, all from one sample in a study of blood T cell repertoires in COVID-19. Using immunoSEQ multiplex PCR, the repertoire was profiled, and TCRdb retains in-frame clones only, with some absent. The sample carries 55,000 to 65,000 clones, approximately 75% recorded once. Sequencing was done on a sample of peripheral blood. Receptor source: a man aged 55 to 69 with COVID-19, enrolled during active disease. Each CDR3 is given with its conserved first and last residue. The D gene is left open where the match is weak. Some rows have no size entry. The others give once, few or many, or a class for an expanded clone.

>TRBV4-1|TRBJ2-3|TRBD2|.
TGCGCCAGCAGCCAGCTAGCGGGGGCTGGGGATACGCAGTATTTT
CASSQLAGAGDTQYF
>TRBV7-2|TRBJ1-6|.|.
TGTGCCAGCAGCCGGCGACCAGCGGGCAGCTCCTATAATTCACCCCTCCACTTT
CASSRRPAGSSYNSPLHF
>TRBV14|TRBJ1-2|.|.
TGTGCCAGCAGCCAAGCGCTGACAGGTTCCGTGGGCTACACCTTC
CASSQALTGSVGYTF
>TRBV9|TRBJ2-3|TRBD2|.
TGTGCCAGCAGCCTACCCACTAGCGGGGGCGTCACAGATACGCAGTATTTT
CASSLPTSGGVTDTQYF
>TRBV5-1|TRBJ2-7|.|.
TGCGCCAGCAGCTTCTCCGGGACTCCCACCTACGAGCAGTACTTC
CASSFSGTPTYEQYF
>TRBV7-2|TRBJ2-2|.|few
TGTGCCAGCAGCTTGAGGGTTTTGAACACCGGGGAGCTGTTTTTT
CASSLRVLNTGELFF
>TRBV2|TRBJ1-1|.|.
TGTGCCAGCACCGGACAGAGCAACACTGAAGCTTTCTTT
CASTGQSNTEAFF
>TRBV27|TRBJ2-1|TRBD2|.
TGTGCCAGCAGTTTATGGGGTTTAGCGGGGGCTTGGGATGAGCAGTTCTTC
CASSLWGLAGAWDEQFF
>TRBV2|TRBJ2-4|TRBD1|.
TGTGCCAGCAGGCCACGGACAGGGGGAGGAAACATTCAGTACTTC
CASRPRTGGGNIQYF
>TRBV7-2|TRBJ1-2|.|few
TGTGCCAGCAGCTTAGTAGGTGGGGCGGGGGATGGCTACACCTTC
CASSLVGGAGDGYTF
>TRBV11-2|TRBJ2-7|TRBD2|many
TGTGCCAGCAGCCCGCTGGGAGGGAAGGACTCCTACGAGCAGTACTTC
CASSPLGGKDSYEQYF
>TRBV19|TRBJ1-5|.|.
TGTGCCAGTAGTTTTGGACAGTATAGCAATCAGCCCCAGCATTTT
CASSFGQYSNQPQHF
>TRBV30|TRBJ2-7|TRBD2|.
TGTGCCTGGCGCGGGGGACTGACTAGTGCCTACGAGCAGTACTTC
CAWRGGLTSAYEQYF
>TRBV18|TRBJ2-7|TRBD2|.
TGTGCCAGCTCACCACTTTTAGCGGGTCCGTACGAGCAGTACTTC
CASSPLLAGPYEQYF
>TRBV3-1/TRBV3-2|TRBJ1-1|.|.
TGTGCCAGCATAATTCAGGGTCTCCCCCTGGCTGAAGCTTTCTTT
CASIIQGLPLAEAFF
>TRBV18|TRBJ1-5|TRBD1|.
TGTGCCAGCTCACCGACGGGACAGGGGTTTGGCAATCAGCCCCAGCATTTT
CASSPTGQGFGNQPQHF
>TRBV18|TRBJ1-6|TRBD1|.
TGTGCCAGCTCCCGGGACAGGGGGCTGAATTCACCCCTCCACTTT
CASSRDRGLNSPLHF
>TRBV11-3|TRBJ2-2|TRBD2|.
TGTGCCAGCAGCCACGGGGGGGCGAACACCGGGGAGCTGTTTTTT
CASSHGGANTGELFF
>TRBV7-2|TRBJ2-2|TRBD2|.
TGTGCCAGCAGCTCTGTGACTAGCGGGAGGGCCGGGGAGCTGTTTTTT
CASSSVTSGRAGELFF
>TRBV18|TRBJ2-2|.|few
TGTGCCAGCTCACCCAGTAAAGCGAACACCGGGGAGCTGTTTTTT
CASSPSKANTGELFF
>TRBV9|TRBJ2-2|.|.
TGTGCCAGCAGCGTAGTGGCAACGAACACCGGGGAGCTGTTTTTT
CASSVVATNTGELFF
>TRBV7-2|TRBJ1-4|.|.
TGTGCCAGCAGCTTGGGTTCGGGTAATGAAAAACTGTTTTTT
CASSLGSGNEKLFF
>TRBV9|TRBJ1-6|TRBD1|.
TGTGCCAGCAGTAGCCGGGACAGTGGAAGTTCACCCCTCCACTTT
CASSSRDSGSSPLHF
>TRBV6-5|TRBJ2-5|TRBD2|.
TGTGCCAGCAGTTACTTCAGCGGGGGGGCCGGGGGGACCCAGTACTTC
CASSYFSGGAGGTQYF
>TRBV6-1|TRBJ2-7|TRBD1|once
TGTGCCAGCAGTGAGCAGACAGGGGCCAGCTACGAGCAGTACTTC
CASSEQTGASYEQYF
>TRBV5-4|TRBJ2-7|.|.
TGTGCCAGCAGCGACCCAGGATACGACGAGCAGTACTTC
CASSDPGYDEQYF
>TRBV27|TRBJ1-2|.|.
TGTGCCAGCAGTTTAAGAGACAGCTATGGCTACACCTTC
CASSLRDSYGYTF
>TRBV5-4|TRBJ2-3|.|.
TGTGCCAGCACCACAGGGGGGGCGGTCAGAGATACGCAGTATTTT
CASTTGGAVRDTQYF